The 20 T cell receptor beta chains presented below share a single source sample, sequenced in a study of OX40 agonist ivuxolimab in advanced cancers. Some clones are missing from TCRdb's copy, which holds only in-frame ones; the method was immunoSEQ multiplex PCR. The table has approximately 46,000 clones, 88% seen once. The material sequenced was CD4+ or CD8+ T cells sorted from blood, taken in a trial of the OX40 agonist ivuxolimab. The receptors stem from an adult with an advanced solid tumor such as melanoma, head and neck, liver or kidney cancer.

The CDR3 loop is CASSDSLNTEAFF. The CDR3 nucleotides read TGTGCCAGCAGTGACAGCCTTAACACTGAAGCTTTCTTT. This chain uses TRBV6-4 with TRBJ1-1, with D unresolved. Germline assignment: CDR1 MRHNA and CDR2 SNTAGT. The length of the CDR3 is 13 residues. Trimming pared 2 bases from V and 2 bases from J, leaving 6 bases between.

The chain has TRBV5-6 and TRBJ2-3; TRBD2 matches at 7 bases. CDR3 length: 17 residues. Germline V gives CDR1 SGHDT, CDR2 YYEEEE. Losses at the gene ends were 6 bases for V and 1 base for J; bases not matched to a gene: 14. The CDR3 region is CASTRWGERGGTDTQYF. The CDR3 DNA reads TGTGCCAGCACGAGGTGGGGAGAACGGGGGGGCACAGATACGCAGTATTTT. Full variable domain (rest looked up from reference TRBV5-6 and TRBJ2-3): DAGVTQSPTHLIKTRGQQVTLRCSPKSGHDTVSWYQQALGQGPQFIFQYYEEEERQRGNFPDRFSGHQFPNYSSELNVNALLLGDSALYLCASTRWGERGGTDTQYFGPGTRLTVL.

This clone was seen once. CDR3 region: CASSYSLGYEQYF. The CDR3 nucleotides are TGTGCCAGCAGTTACTCCCTCGGGTACGAGCAGTACTTC. The chain combines TRBV6-6 with TRBJ2-7; D gene uncertain. V lost 0 bases and J 4 bases, leaving 7 bases between the germline ends. This CDR3 spans 13 amino acids. Germline values: CDR1 MNHNY, CDR2 SVGAGI (reference sequence).

The rearrangement links TRBV28 to TRBJ1-5, with 8 bases fitting TRBD1. The CDR3 extends over 15 amino acids. The junction had 8 bases not matched to a gene; V was cut back by 6 bases and J by 4 bases. Germline V CDR1 and CDR2: MDHEN, SYDVKM. As DNA, the CDR3 is TGTGCCAGCAGCGAGGACAGGGACCTTAATCAGCCCCAGCATTTT. The encoded protein is CASSEDRDLNQPQHF. The full variable domain, completed using reference TRBV28 and TRBJ1-5, is DVKVTQSSRYLVKRTGEKVFLECVQDMDHENMFWYRQDPGLGLRLIYFSYDVKMKEKGDIPEGYSVSREKKERFSLILESASTNQTSMYLCASSEDRDLNQPQHFGDGTRLSIL.

The genes are TRBV9 and TRBJ1-2; D gene unclear. CDR3 length: 14 residues. V was shortened by 4 bases and J by 3 bases, with 13 bases between the two germline ends. CDR1 and CDR2 from the germline V gene are SGDLS and YYNGEE. DNA for the CDR3: TGTGCCAGCAGCCCCGGAGGGTGGGACTATGGCTACACCTTC. Translating gives CASSPGGWDYGYTF.

In DNA form, the CDR3 reads TGCGCCAGCAGCCAAGGTCATAGTCAGGGGGACGAGCAGTTCTTC. As protein: CASSQGHSQGDEQFF. The chain recombines TRBV4-1 with TRBJ2-1; 7 nucleotides align to TRBD1. After removal of 1 base from V and 10 bases from J, the junction contained 10 bases not matched to a gene. CDR3 length: 15 amino acids. Germline assignment: CDR1 MGHRA and CDR2 YSYEKL.

As for this clone: The same CDR3 also results from other DNA sequences found in this sample. The chain is built from TRBV4-2 and TRBJ2-7, with D uncertain. There are 12 residues in the CDR3. CDR1 is LGHNA, CDR2 YNFKEQ, per germline. V was pared by 0 bases and J by 0 bases, with 0 bases between. This CDR3 is CASSQDSYEQYF. The DNA for the CDR3 is TGTGCCAGCAGCCAAGACTCCTACGAGCAGTACTTC.

The chain uses TRBV7-9 and TRBJ2-3; D is unresolved. The CDR3 runs to 13 residues. The V end lost 7 bases, the J end lost 3 bases, and 11 bases lay between the germline ends. Germline V gene lookup returns CDR1 SEHNR and CDR2 FQNEAQ (reference sequence). Written as DNA, the CDR3 is TGTGCCAGCACCCCAACGGGTACAGATACGCAGTATTTT. Translated, it gives CASTPTGTDTQYF.

The rearrangement joins TRBV28 to TRBJ2-5; 8 nucleotides agree with TRBD1. This CDR3 has 16 residues. The trim removed 2 bases at V and 5 bases at J, leaving 10 bases unmatched. Germline CDR1 MDHEN, CDR2 SYDVKM. The CDR3 reads CASSLEDRGARETQYF. The CDR3 region has the DNA TGTGCCAGCAGTTTAGAAGACAGGGGTGCCCGGGAGACCCAGTACTTC.

V usage is TRBV18 and J usage is TRBJ2-2; 7 bases align to TRBD1. Germline V gene sequence: CDR1 KGHSH, CDR2 LQKENI. The CDR3 loop spans 16 amino acids. V lost 3 bases to trimming and J lost 2 bases; unmatched junction nucleotides: 6. The CDR3 coding sequence is TGTGCCAGCTCACCTACCGGGACAGAAAACACCGGGGAGCTGTTTTTT. This sequence encodes CASSPTGTENTGELFF.

In DNA, the CDR3 is TGTGCCAGTAGTATAACTGACAGGGGTACTGAAGCTTTCTTT. It codes for CASSITDRGTEAFF. The chain joins TRBV19 to TRBJ1-1, with TRBD1 matching 8 bases. Looked up from germline, CDR1 is LNHDA and CDR2 is SQIVND (reference sequence). The CDR3 contains 14 residues. With 2 bases clipped from V and 5 bases from J, the junction kept 4 bases outside the gene matches.

This rearrangement joins TRBV7-3 to TRBJ1-2; a possible D gene is TRBD1 (5 bases). Trimming removed 5 bases at V and 0 bases at J, with 16 bases between. Looked up from germline, CDR1 is SGHTA and CDR2 is FQGTGA. The CDR3 consists of 16 residues. CDR3 in amino acids: CASSPLGGAPNYGYTF. DNA of the CDR3: TGTGCCAGCAGCCCCCTGGGAGGGGCCCCTAACTATGGCTACACCTTC. Supplemented by reference TRBV7-3 and TRBJ1-2, the full variable domain reads GAGVSQTPSNKVTEKGKYVELRCDPISGHTALYWYRQSLGQGPEFLIYFQGTGAADDSGLPNDRFFAVRPEGSVSTLKIQRTERGDSAVYLCASSPLGGAPNYGYTFGSGTRLTVV.

V and J are TRBV7-2 and TRBJ2-3, with 8 bases that match TRBD2. The CDR3 covers 16 residues. V shed 1 base and J 3 bases; nucleotides not matched to a gene: 6. Germline CDR1 reads SGHTA; CDR2 reads FQGNSA. CDR3 in amino acids: CASSLVAGRSTDTQYF. The CDR3 DNA is TGTGCCAGCAGCTTAGTAGCGGGGCGATCGACAGATACGCAGTATTTT.

The chain combines TRBV5-4 with TRBJ2-1, with D uncertain. The CDR3 sequence is 11 residues long. The V gene's germline CDR1 is SGHNT and CDR2 YYREEE (reference sequence). Between the trimmed V and J ends, which lost 1 base and 6 bases, there was a span of 2 bases. The CDR3 here is CASSLSNEQFF. The CDR3 DNA sequence: TGTGCCAGCAGCTTGTCCAATGAGCAGTTCTTC.

This rearrangement joins TRBV6-5 to TRBJ1-1, with D hard to call. The CDR3 is made up of 11 amino acids. V gave up 3 bases and J gave up 11 bases, with 10 bases separating them. CDR1 MNHEY and CDR2 SVGAGI come from the germline V gene. This CDR3 is CASSYPDQAFF. CDR3 bases: TGTGCCAGCAGTTATCCCGATCAGGCTTTCTTT.

The genes are TRBV28 and TRBJ2-1; 8 positions match TRBD1. The J segment lost 4 bases and the V segment lost 6 bases, leaving 17 bases of the junction unmatched. CDR1 and CDR2 (germline): MDHEN, SYDVKM. The CDR3 runs 18 residues. CDR3 sequence (DNA): TGTGCCAGCAGACCCGGGACAGGTCACCCCAAATTTTACAATGAGCAGTTCTTC. Its protein product is CASRPGTGHPKFYNEQFF.

This chain connects TRBV5-1 to TRBJ2-7; 11 bases fit TRBD1. In germline, CDR1 is SGHRS, CDR2 YFSETQ. The V segment lost 1 base and the J segment 4 bases; nucleotides outside the gene matches: 7. The CDR3 sequence is 16 residues long. DNA for the CDR3: TGCGCCAGCAGCTTGAATACCGGGACAGGGGGGTACGAGCAGTACTTC. Residues: CASSLNTGTGGYEQYF.

V and J are TRBV11-2 and TRBJ2-7; D unresolved. This CDR3 has 14 amino acids. V was shortened by 0 bases and J by 2 bases, with 8 bases between the two germline ends. CDR1 and CDR2 (germline): SGHAT, FQNNGV. The CDR3 here is CASSLEYTAYEQYV. In DNA form, the CDR3 reads TGTGCCAGCAGCTTAGAGTACACCGCCTACGAGCAGTACGTC.

The J gene is TRBJ2-3, the V gene TRBV4-3; 10 nucleotides agree with TRBD2. The CDR3 covers 16 residues. Per the germline V gene, CDR1 is LGHNA and CDR2 is YSLEER. V trimming: 0 bases; J trimming: 6 bases; junction bases outside the gene matches: 6. In DNA, the CDR3 is TGCGCCAGCAGCCAAGACCCAGCGGGGGGGCACGATACGCAGTATTTT. Residues: CASSQDPAGGHDTQYF.

This chain links TRBV4-3 with TRBJ2-7, with D tentatively TRBD2 (6 bases). The CDR3 runs to 16 residues. Germline CDR1 LGHNA, CDR2 YSLEER. V lost 0 bases and J 1 base, leaving 13 bases between the germline ends. The CDR3 sequence: CASSQEWPGTSYEQYF. CDR3 in DNA: TGCGCCAGCAGCCAAGAATGGCCAGGGACTTCCTACGAGCAGTACTTC.